This record concerns one T cell receptor (beta chain) sequence. Its antigen is not known. The junction had 9 bases not matched to a gene; V was cut back by 1 base and J by 4 bases. The CDR3 covers 16 residues. Germline CDR1 reads SGHRS; CDR2 reads YFSETQ. CD4+ T cells from unexposed donors were obtained before the COVID-19 pandemic (2011-2018). Cryopreserved PBMCs were CD4-enriched, then split into naive and memory cells. The data were obtained in a study of CD4 T cells in relation to SARS-CoV-2 and coronaviruses. Study-wide results and limits: In roughly 65% of donors, memory CD4+ clonotypes crossrecognized SARS-CoV-2 and at least one common cold coronavirus spike.

Some clones are missing from TCRdb's copy, which holds only in-frame ones; the method was immunoSEQ multiplex PCR. Among just under 65,000 clones listed, about 94% were seen once. The material sequenced was naive CD4+ T cells from PBMCs. Noted subset: naive CD4+ T cells isolated by negative enrichment. The chain recombines TRBV5-1 with TRBJ2-7; TRBD2 aligns across 9 bases. The source is a human donor in good health. CDR3 DNA sequence: TGCGCCAGCAGCTTGTCTCTGAATAGCGGGAGTTACGAGCAGTACTTC. Its protein product is CASSLSLNSGSYEQYF.